These T cell receptor beta chains were read from a single sample in a study of human T cells and chemical hapten exposure. TCRdb independently ran MiXCR on the RACE reads; one entry per CDR3 protein. The repertoire holds approximately 400,000 distinct CDR3 sequences, with approximately 5% as singletons. Specimen: whole blood, collected in connection with sensitization to the hapten diphenylcyclopropenone (DPC). Receptors originate from a woman in her 50s with alopecia areata. Some clones in this sample may be carry-over from other donors' samples. CDR3s include the opening cysteine and the closing phenylalanine or tryptophan. Fields, in order: V gene, J gene, D gene, clone size, CDR3 protein, CDR3 DNA. The D gene is left open where the match is weak. Expanded clones are given a class, and other clones once, few, many or no size at all.

TRBV20-1	TRBJ1-5	TRBD1	-	CSARSTGTGEGNQPQHF	TGCAGTGCTAGATCCACCGGGACAGGGGAAGGCAATCAGCCCCAGCATTTT
TRBV12-3/TRBV12-4	TRBJ1-1	-	many	CASSLAGDTEAFF	TGTGCCAGCAGCTTAGCTGGGGACACTGAAGCTTTCTTT
TRBV6-5	TRBJ2-7	-	many	CASSRAGRAYEQYF	TGTGCCAGCAGCAGGGCCGGGCGTGCCTACGAGCAGTACTTC
TRBV6-2/TRBV6-3	TRBJ1-2	TRBD1	few	CASSYDGTGGLGYTF	TGTGCCAGCAGTTACGACGGGACAGGGGGCCTGGGCTACACCTTC
TRBV27	TRBJ1-4	-	many	CASGEGYSRHEKLFF	TGTGCCAGCGGGGAGGGGTACAGCCGACATGAAAAACTGTTTTTT
TRBV3-1	TRBJ2-1	TRBD1	few	CASSRVSGTEYNEQFF	TGTGCCAGCAGCCGAGTATCCGGGACAGAGTACAATGAGCAGTTCTTC
TRBV9	TRBJ1-5	-	many	CASSVGAGNNQPQHF	TGTGCCAGCAGCGTCGGGGCTGGAAACAATCAGCCCCAGCATTTT
TRBV18	TRBJ1-1	-	many	CASSPTGPPTEAFF	TGTGCCAGCTCACCGACAGGTCCCCCTACTGAAGCTTTCTTT
TRBV2	TRBJ2-7	-	many	CASSPLYEQYF	TGTGCCAGCAGTCCCCTCTACGAGCAGTACTTC
TRBV4-3	TRBJ1-1	-	few	CASSLLQGALAFF	TGCGCCAGCAGCCTGCTACAGGGAGCGCTAGCTTTCTTT
TRBV5-1	TRBJ2-5	TRBD2	few	CASRDMTSGVQETQYF	TGCGCCAGCAGGGATATGACTAGCGGGGTCCAAGAGACCCAGTACTTC
TRBV7-9	TRBJ2-5	-	many	CASSLDDQETQYF	TGTGCCAGCAGCTTGGACGACCAAGAGACCCAGTACTTC
TRBV11-2	TRBJ2-4	TRBD1	-	CASSLVLGQGKHIQYF	TGTGCCAGCAGCTTAGTGCTGGGACAGGGGAAACACATTCAGTACTTC
TRBV20-1	TRBJ2-1	TRBD2	-	CSAQASWASGFAYNEQFF	TGCAGTGCACAGGCGTCATGGGCTAGCGGGTTCGCCTACAATGAGCAGTTCTTC
TRBV4-2	TRBJ1-1	-	few	CASSQEGSVDGTEAFF	TGTGCCAGCAGCCAAGAAGGTTCGGTCGACGGCACTGAAGCTTTCTTT
TRBV18	TRBJ1-1	-	-	CASSPPTMNTEAFF	TGTGCCAGCTCACCACCGACGATGAACACTGAAGCTTTCTTT